One TCR beta chain is described in this entry. The sample belongs to a study of blood T cell repertoires in COVID-19. Study-level background: Acute and convalescent COVID-19 samples came from the United States, Italy and Spain.

Losses at the gene ends were 4 bases for V and 0 bases for J; bases not matched to a gene: 9. The V gene's germline CDR1 is LGHDT and CDR2 YNNKEL (reference sequence). This CDR3 comprises 18 residues. Under the authors' procedure: Amplification with reference gene primers provided the estimates of nucleated cell counts. The method was immunoSEQ multiplex PCR; TCRdb's version includes in-frame clones alone and lacks a portion of them. The D gene and trimming were derived from the DNA, and the V and J assignments and clone size from that table. The sample contains fewer than 150,000 clones, around 87% of which appear only once.

This clonotype was obtained from a woman aged 40 to 50 with acute or convalescent COVID-19. The material sequenced was peripheral blood. The J gene is TRBJ2-3, the V gene TRBV3-1 (or the pseudogene TRBV3-2); 11 nucleotides align to TRBD2. The CDR3 sequence is CASSPRFLAGGSTDTQYF. CDR3 nucleotides: TGTGCCAGCAGCCCGAGATTTCTAGCGGGGGGCAGCACAGATACGCAGTATTTT.